A few counts support the clone carrying this T cell receptor (beta chain). Its antigen remains unknown. The source of the sample is a study of T cells in Graves' hyperthyroidism and ophthalmopathy. General observations from the study: Ophthalmopathy was predicted by the model a median of roughly 6 months ahead of onset. In blood, most of the thyroid clonotypes expanded above 0.001 were also present.

There were TCR beta CDR3 regions amplified from RNA transcripts. An initial round of RT-PCR targeting the TCR CDR3 relied on the HTBI primer set. TCRdb processed the multiplex PCR reads anew with MiXCR; each CDR3 protein has one entry. This table has about 250,000 distinct CDR3 sequences, 22% appearing once. The CDR3 length is 16 residues. Trimming removed 6 bases at V and 0 bases at J, with 17 bases between. Germline loops: CDR1 DFQATT, CDR2 SNEGSKA (reference sequence). This chain uses TRBV20-1 with TRBJ2-2; D remains ambiguous. The specimen sequenced was blood. The receptor comes from a man younger than 40 with Graves' ophthalmopathy. The CDR3 nucleotides are TGCAGTGCCGCCGCTGGCGCGGATTCGAACACCGGGGAGCTGTTTTTT. This codes for CSAAAGADSNTGELFF.